A selection of T cell receptor beta chains follows, all from one sample in a study of shared T cell receptors in the human thymus. Repertoires were generated with immunoSEQ multiplex PCR, while TCRdb's copy carries only in-frame clones and drops some. The table shows 630,000 or so clones, with around 87% occurring only once. The data were also submitted as part of a second study, on human thymus T cells.

Source material: thymocytes. All receptors derive from a boy less than two years old with a congenital heart defect. Both conserved end residues are part of each CDR3. The order of the fields is CDR3 length, J gene, D gene, clone size, V gene, CDR3 DNA, CDR3 protein. The D gene is left open where the match is weak. Clone size, where shown, is once, few, many, or a class for clones that have expanded.

>13|TRBJ2-1|NA|NA|TRBV5-5
TGTGCCAGCAGCACCCAGCAGGGCGGTGAGCAGTTCTTC
CASSTQQGGEQFF
>14|TRBJ2-7|TRBD2|NA|TRBV7-9
TGTGCCAGCAGCGCCGGGAGGGGCACCTACGAGCAGTACTTC
CASSAGRGTYEQYF
>15|TRBJ2-2|NA|NA|TRBV14
TGTGCCAGCAGTAAAGATTCAGGGAACACCGGGGAGCTGTTTTTT
CASSKDSGNTGELFF
>18|TRBJ2-3|TRBD1|NA|TRBV5-6
TGTGCCAGCAGCTTCATACCGGGACAGAGCCCAATCACAGATACGCAGTATTTT
CASSFIPGQSPITDTQYF
>16|TRBJ2-2|NA|NA|TRBV18
TGTGCCAGCTCACCAGAGGTAGCTGAGAACACCGGGGAGCTGTTTTTT
CASSPEVAENTGELFF
>13|TRBJ2-7|TRBD1|NA|TRBV19
TGTGCCAGTAGTGTAACAGGGGGGAACGAGCAGTACTTC
CASSVTGGNEQYF
>15|TRBJ1-2|NA|NA|TRBV6-1
TGTGCCAGCAGTGATCGATTCACGAGGGCCTATGGCTACACCTTC
CASSDRFTRAYGYTF
>16|TRBJ1-4|NA|once|TRBV7-9
TGTGCCAGCAGCTTACTCGCCTTACATGGTGGTGAAAAACTGTTTTTT
CASSLLALHGGEKLFF
>19|TRBJ2-1|NA|NA|TRBV7-2
TGTGCCAGCAGCTTAGATGTACCACGCAGGTCATCCCGTGACAATGAGCAGTTCTTC
CASSLDVPRRSSRDNEQFF
>17|TRBJ1-1|TRBD1|NA|TRBV19
TGTGCCAGTAACTTATCCGGGACAGGGGGCCCGAACACTGAAGCTTTCTTT
CASNLSGTGGPNTEAFF
>14|TRBJ2-1|TRBD2|NA|TRBV28
TGTGCCAGCAGTTTGGGGGGGAACTACAATGAGCAGTTCTTC
CASSLGGNYNEQFF
>16|TRBJ2-5|NA|NA|TRBV4-3
TGCGCCAGCAGCCAAGTTGTCAGTCGAGGGAGGGAGACCCAGTACTTC
CASSQVVSRGRETQYF
>14|TRBJ2-2|NA|NA|TRBV21-1
TGTGCCAGCAGCGGGACATATAACACCGGGGAGCTGTTTTTT
CASSGTYNTGELFF
>20|TRBJ1-1|TRBD1|NA|TRBV27
TGTGCCAGCAGTGCCAGGGACAGGGAAAAGGGCTTACGGATGAACACTGAAGCTTTCTTT
CASSARDREKGLRMNTEAFF
>19|TRBJ2-1|TRBD2|NA|TRBV7-8
TGTGCCAGCAGCTGGGGCAGTAGCGGGTGTTCGAACTCCTACAATGAGCAGTTCTTC
CASSWGSSGCSNSYNEQFF
>15|TRBJ2-7|TRBD1|NA|TRBV27
TGTGCCAGCAGCCAAGTGGGACAGGGTGCCCACGAGCAGTACTTC
CASSQVGQGAHEQYF
>13|TRBJ2-7|NA|NA|TRBV12-5
TGTGCTAGTGCCTTGACCTCGCGGGACGAGCAGTACTTC
CASALTSRDEQYF
>14|TRBJ2-7|TRBD2|NA|TRBV7-2
TGTGCCAGCAGCTTCGGACTAGCGGCTTACGAGCAGTACTTC
CASSFGLAAYEQYF
>13|TRBJ2-5|NA|once|TRBV14
TGTGCCAGCAGTGAGGGACTCCCGAAGACCCAGTACTTC
CASSEGLPKTQYF
>16|TRBJ2-2|NA|NA|TRBV5-4
TGTGCCAGCAGCCGCAGGGGCAGCCCAGTCACCGGGGAGCTGTTTTTT
CASSRRGSPVTGELFF
>15|TRBJ1-2|TRBD1|NA|TRBV10-3
TGTGCCATCAGTGGAAGTGGGGACAGGGTGCGAGGCTACACCTTC
CAISGSGDRVRGYTF
>16|TRBJ2-7|TRBD1|NA|TRBV12-5
TGTGCTAGTGGTAAGGGACAGGGCGAAGTATCCTACGAGCAGTACTTC
CASGKGQGEVSYEQYF
>16|TRBJ1-3|TRBD1|once|TRBV5-1
TGCGCCAGCAGCCATCACTCCGGACAGGAAAGAAACACCATATATTTT
CASSHHSGQERNTIYF
>16|TRBJ1-1|NA|NA|TRBV6-5
TGTGCCAGCAGTTACCGTGACAGTACCATGAACACTGAAGCCTTCTTT
CASSYRDSTMNTEAFF
>18|TRBJ1-1|NA|once|TRBV15
TGTGCCACCAGCAGGAACCGCAACGTAAGAGGGATAGTGACTGAAGCTTTCTTT
CATSRNRNVRGIVTEAFF
>13|TRBJ1-2|NA|NA|TRBV19
TGTGCCACCACAGGGAAAGCTAACTATGGCTACACCTTC
CATTGKANYGYTF
>14|TRBJ2-1|TRBD1|NA|TRBV27
TGTGCCAGCACCCGACAGGGGTCCTACAATGAGCAGTTCTTC
CASTRQGSYNEQFF
>14|TRBJ2-3|NA|NA|TRBV25-1
TGTGCCAGCAGTCTAACCGCAGGGACAGATACGCAGTATTTT
CASSLTAGTDTQYF
>16|TRBJ2-3|TRBD2|NA|TRBV5-6
TGTGCCAGCAGCTTGATTAGCGGGAGGTTCACAGATACGCAGTATTTT
CASSLISGRFTDTQYF
>13|TRBJ2-7|TRBD2|NA|TRBV6-4
TGTGCCAGCCGTCCGGGAGGCCGTTACGAGCAGTACTTC
CASRPGGRYEQYF
>17|TRBJ2-5|TRBD2|NA|TRBV4-2
TGTGCCAGCAGCCAAGTGGGAGCGGGGGGGCCTGATGAGACCCAGTACTTC
CASSQVGAGGPDETQYF
>20|TRBJ2-1|TRBD2|NA|TRBV27
TGTGCCAGCAGTTTATCGAAGAGGACTAGCGGGGTCATATCCAACAATGAGCAGTTCTTC
CASSLSKRTSGVISNNEQFF
>15|TRBJ2-7|TRBD1|NA|TRBV14
TGTGCCAGCAGCCAAGAAGGGACAGGGGCCTACGAGCAGTACTTC
CASSQEGTGAYEQYF
>15|TRBJ2-2|TRBD2|NA|TRBV11-2
TGTGCCAGCAGAAGGCGGGAGGAGGGCACCGGGGAGCTGTTTTTT
CASRRREEGTGELFF
>14|TRBJ2-3|NA|NA|TRBV5-6
TGTGCCAGCAGCTTGTTGATAGGCACAGATACGCAGTATTTT
CASSLLIGTDTQYF
>13|TRBJ2-1|NA|NA|TRBV9
TGTGCCAGCAGCGCAGGGGGGTTGAATGAGCAGTTCTTC
CASSAGGLNEQFF
>14|TRBJ1-5|NA|few|TRBV10-2
TGCGCCAGCGGCTTACAGGGCCCGGATCAGCCCCAGCATTTT
CASGLQGPDQPQHF
>16|TRBJ2-2|NA|NA|TRBV6-6
TGTGCCAGCAGTTTCTACGGAGGGATGAACACCGGGGAGCTGTTTTTT
CASSFYGGMNTGELFF
>15|TRBJ2-7|TRBD2|NA|TRBV10-2
TGCGCCAGCAGTGAGGGGACTAGCTATACCTACGAGCAGTACTTC
CASSEGTSYTYEQYF
>14|TRBJ2-7|TRBD1|NA|TRBV13
TGTGCCAGCAGCACGACAGGGGTGACCTACGAGCAGTACTTC
CASSTTGVTYEQYF
>16|TRBJ2-7|TRBD2|once|TRBV15
TGTGCCACCAGCAGAGATCTTCTAGCGGGAGACGGGGAGCAGTACTTC
CATSRDLLAGDGEQYF
>15|TRBJ2-7|TRBD2|NA|TRBV7-2
TGTGCCAGCAGCTTAGCGTGGGGGACTAGCTACGAGCAGTACTTC
CASSLAWGTSYEQYF
>14|TRBJ2-1|NA|NA|TRBV29-1
TGCAGCGTTGAGGTAGCGTCCCCCTACAATGAGCAGTTCTTC
CSVEVASPYNEQFF
>15|TRBJ2-3|NA|NA|TRBV28
TGTGCCAGCAGTTTATGTAGGGGGGAGGGGGATACGCAGTATTTT
CASSLCRGEGDTQYF
>15|TRBJ1-4|TRBD1|NA|TRBV19
TGTGCCAGCCACCCCGGGACAGCAACTAATGAAAAACTGTTTTTT
CASHPGTATNEKLFF
>16|TRBJ2-3|NA|NA|TRBV7-9
TGTGCCAGCAGCCACGACACCCTTTCTAGCACAGATACGCAGTATTTT
CASSHDTLSSTDTQYF
>17|TRBJ2-3|TRBD2|NA|TRBV30
TGTGCCTCGCGGGTGACCCTCCTAGCGGGTAGCACAGATACGCAGTATTTT
CASRVTLLAGSTDTQYF
>14|TRBJ1-1|TRBD1|NA|TRBV18
TGTGCCAGCTCACCACATGACAGGGTAGTTGGAGCTTTCTTT
CASSPHDRVVGAFF
>14|TRBJ1-4|NA|few|TRBV5-4
TGTGCCAGCAGCCGGCGCCCCGGGGGTGAAAAACTGTTTTTT
CASSRRPGGEKLFF
>17|TRBJ1-2|NA|once|TRBV12-5
TGTGCTAGTGGTTTGGGGAAGGAGAGCCAGGGTAGCTATGGCTACACCTTC
CASGLGKESQGSYGYTF
>17|TRBJ2-1|TRBD2|NA|TRBV5-1
TGCGCCAGCAGCTCAGGGACTAGCGGGGGAACTCGGAATGAGCAGTTCTTC
CASSSGTSGGTRNEQFF
>15|TRBJ1-4|NA|NA|TRBV28
TGTGCCAGCAGTCCGCAGGGGATCGATAATGAAAAACTGTTTTTT
CASSPQGIDNEKLFF
>15|TRBJ1-3|TRBD1|NA|TRBV28
TGTGCCAGCAGCTTTGGGACAGGGGCTGGAAACACCATATATTTT
CASSFGTGAGNTIYF
>14|TRBJ2-7|NA|NA|TRBV10-1
TGCGCCAGCAGTGAGTCCGTAGGCGGTGTGGAGCAGTACTTC
CASSESVGGVEQYF
>17|TRBJ1-1|TRBD1|NA|TRBV10-2
TGCGCCAGCAGTGAGACGGACAGGGAAGAGGGGGGGACTGAAGCTTTCTTT
CASSETDREEGGTEAFF
>16|TRBJ2-2|TRBD2|NA|TRBV5-6
TGTGCCAGCAGCCCCCGACTAGCGAGGAACACCGGGGAGCTGTTTTTT
CASSPRLARNTGELFF
>13|TRBJ1-4|NA|NA|TRBV19
TGTGCCAGCCGAGCAGGGGAGCGGGAAAAACTGTTTTTT
CASRAGEREKLFF
>12|TRBJ2-2|NA|NA|TRBV6-4
TGTGCCAGCTCCCCAGGTACCGGGGAGCTGTTTTTT
CASSPGTGELFF
>16|TRBJ2-2|TRBD2|NA|TRBV29-1
TGCAGCGACGAGGACAAACTAGCGGGCCCCACCGGGGAGCTGTTTTTT
CSDEDKLAGPTGELFF
>16|TRBJ2-7|TRBD2|NA|TRBV10-3
TGTGCCATCAGTGTGATACCGGGACTAGCGGGCTACGAGCAGTACTTC
CAISVIPGLAGYEQYF